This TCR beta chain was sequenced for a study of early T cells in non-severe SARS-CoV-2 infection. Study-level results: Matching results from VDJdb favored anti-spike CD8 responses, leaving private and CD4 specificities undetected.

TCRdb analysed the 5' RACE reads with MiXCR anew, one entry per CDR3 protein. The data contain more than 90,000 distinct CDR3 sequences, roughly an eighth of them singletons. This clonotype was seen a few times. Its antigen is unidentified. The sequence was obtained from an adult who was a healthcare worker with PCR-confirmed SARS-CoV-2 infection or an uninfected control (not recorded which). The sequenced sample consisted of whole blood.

The CDR3 bases are TGTGCCAGCGGGACAACCTATAGCAATCAGCCCCAGCATTTT. Amino acids: CASGTTYSNQPQHF. The rearrangement uses TRBV28 and TRBJ1-5, with D tentatively TRBD1 (6 bases). The germline CDR1 and CDR2 sequences are MDHEN and SYDVKM. V gave up 8 bases and J gave up 0 bases, with 11 bases separating them. This CDR3 has 14 residues.